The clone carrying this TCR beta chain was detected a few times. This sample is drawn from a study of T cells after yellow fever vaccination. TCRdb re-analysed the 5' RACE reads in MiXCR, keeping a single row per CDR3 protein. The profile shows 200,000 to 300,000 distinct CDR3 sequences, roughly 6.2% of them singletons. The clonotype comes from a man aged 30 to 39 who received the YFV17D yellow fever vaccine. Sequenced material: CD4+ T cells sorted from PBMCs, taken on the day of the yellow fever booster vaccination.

CDR3 region: CATSRDTGTQYF. For the CDR3, the DNA is TGTGCCACCAGCAGAGACACAGGGACCCAGTACTTC. The V and J genes are TRBV15 and TRBJ2-5; TRBD1 is a possible D gene (5 bases). Germline V lookup: CDR1 LNHNV, CDR2 YYDKDF (reference sequence). This CDR3 is 12 amino acids long. V was clipped by 0 bases and J by 7 bases, with 6 bases between them.